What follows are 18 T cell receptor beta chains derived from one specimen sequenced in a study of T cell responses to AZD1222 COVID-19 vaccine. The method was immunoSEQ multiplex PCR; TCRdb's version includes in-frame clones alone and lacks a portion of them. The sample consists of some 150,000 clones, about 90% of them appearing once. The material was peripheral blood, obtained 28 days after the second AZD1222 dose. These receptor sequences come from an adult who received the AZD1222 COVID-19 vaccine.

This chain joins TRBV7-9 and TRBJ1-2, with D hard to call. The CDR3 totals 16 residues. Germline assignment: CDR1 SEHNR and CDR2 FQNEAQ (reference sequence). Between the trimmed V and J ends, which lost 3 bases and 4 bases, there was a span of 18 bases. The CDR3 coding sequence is TGTGCCAGCAGCTTCGCCATGATCCCATTGGGCTATGGCTACACCTTC. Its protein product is CASSFAMIPLGYGYTF.

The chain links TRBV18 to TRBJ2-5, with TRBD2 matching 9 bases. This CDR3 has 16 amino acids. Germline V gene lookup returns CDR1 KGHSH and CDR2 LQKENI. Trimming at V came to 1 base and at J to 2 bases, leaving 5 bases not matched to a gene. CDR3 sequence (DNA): TGTGCCAGCTCACCACTAGGCGGGAGGGCTCAAGAGACCCAGTACTTC. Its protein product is CASSPLGGRAQETQYF. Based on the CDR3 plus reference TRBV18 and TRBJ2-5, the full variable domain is NAGVMQNPRHLVRRRGQEARLRCSPMKGHSHVYWYRQLPEEGLKFMVYLQKENIIDESGMPKERFSAEFPKEGPSILRIQQVVRGDSAAYFCASSPLGGRAQETQYFGPGTRLLVL.

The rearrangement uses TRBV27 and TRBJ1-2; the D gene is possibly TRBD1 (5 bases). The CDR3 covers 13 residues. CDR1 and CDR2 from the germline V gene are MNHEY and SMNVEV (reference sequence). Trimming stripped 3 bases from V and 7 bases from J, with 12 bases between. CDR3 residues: CASSFSGLSGYTF. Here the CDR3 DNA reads TGTGCCAGCAGTTTTTCAGGGTTGTCTGGCTACACCTTC.

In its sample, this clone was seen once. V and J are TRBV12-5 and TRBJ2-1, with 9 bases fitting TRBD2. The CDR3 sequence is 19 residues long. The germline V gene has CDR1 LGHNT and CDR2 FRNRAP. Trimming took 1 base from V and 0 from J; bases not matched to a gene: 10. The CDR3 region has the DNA TGTGCTAGTGGTTTGGGACTAGCGGACCTGCTGAGCTCCTACAATGAGCAGTTCTTC. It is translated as CASGLGLADLLSSYNEQFF.

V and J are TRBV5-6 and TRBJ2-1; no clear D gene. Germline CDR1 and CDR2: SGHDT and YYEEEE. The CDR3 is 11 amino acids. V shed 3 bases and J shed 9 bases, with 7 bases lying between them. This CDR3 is CASSSSREQFF. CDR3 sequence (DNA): TGTGCCAGCAGCTCCTCCCGTGAGCAGTTCTTC. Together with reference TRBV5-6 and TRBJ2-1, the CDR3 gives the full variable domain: DAGVTQSPTHLIKTRGQQVTLRCSPKSGHDTVSWYQQALGQGPQFIFQYYEEEERQRGNFPDRFSGHQFPNYSSELNVNALLLGDSALYLCASSSSREQFFGPGTRLTVL.

CDR3 region: CASRSGEGNSPLHF. The CDR3 DNA reads as TGTGCCAGCAGGTCAGGGGAAGGAAATTCACCCCTCCACTTT. The V and J genes are TRBV6-5 and TRBJ1-6; weak D call: TRBD1 (6 bases). Germline CDR1 is MNHEY and CDR2 is SVGAGI. The CDR3 loop spans 14 amino acids. V lost 6 bases to trimming and J lost 7 bases, with 13 bases between them.

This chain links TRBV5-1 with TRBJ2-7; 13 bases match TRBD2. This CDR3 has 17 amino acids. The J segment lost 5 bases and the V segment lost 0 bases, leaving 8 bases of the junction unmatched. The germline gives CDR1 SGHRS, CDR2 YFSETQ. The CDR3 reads CASSLAGTSGRADEQYF. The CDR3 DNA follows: TGCGCCAGCAGCTTGGCGGGTACTAGCGGGAGGGCTGACGAGCAGTACTTC. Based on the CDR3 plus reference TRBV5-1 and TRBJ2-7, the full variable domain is KAGVTQTPRYLIKTRGQQVTLSCSPISGHRSVSWYQQTPGQGLQFLFEYFSETQRNKGNFPGRFSGRQFSNSRSEMNVSTLELGDSALYLCASSLAGTSGRADEQYFGPGTRLTVT.

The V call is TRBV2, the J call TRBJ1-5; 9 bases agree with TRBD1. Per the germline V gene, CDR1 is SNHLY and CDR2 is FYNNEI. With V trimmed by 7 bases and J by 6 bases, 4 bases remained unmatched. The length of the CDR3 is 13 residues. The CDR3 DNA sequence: TGTGCCAGCAAACAGGGGGCGAGTCAGCCCCAGCATTTT. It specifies CASKQGASQPQHF.

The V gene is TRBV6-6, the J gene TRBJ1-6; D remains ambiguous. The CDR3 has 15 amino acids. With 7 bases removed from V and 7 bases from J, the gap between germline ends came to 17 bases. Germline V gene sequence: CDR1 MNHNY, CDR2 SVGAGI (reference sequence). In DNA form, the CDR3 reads TGTGCCAGCACCACTTATCGGGAGGAAAATTCACCCCTCCACTTT. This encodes CASTTYREENSPLHF.

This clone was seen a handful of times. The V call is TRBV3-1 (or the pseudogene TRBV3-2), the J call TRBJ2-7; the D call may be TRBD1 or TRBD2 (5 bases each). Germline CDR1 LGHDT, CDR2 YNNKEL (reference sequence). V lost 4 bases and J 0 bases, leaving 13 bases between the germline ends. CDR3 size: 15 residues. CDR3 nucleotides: TGTGCCAGCAGCCGCCCGGGACGGCGCTCCTACGAGCAGTACTTC. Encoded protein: CASSRPGRRSYEQYF.

The CDR3 loop reads CASSFRASPVRNTEAFF. The CDR3 DNA follows: TGTGCCAGCAGCTTCCGGGCGTCCCCTGTGAGGAACACTGAAGCTTTCTTT. This rearrangement joins TRBV7-2 to TRBJ1-1, with D uncertain. Germline loops: CDR1 SGHTA, CDR2 FQGNSA. Trimming shortened V by 3 bases and J by 1 base, and 18 bases separated the two germline ends. The CDR3 covers 17 residues.

The DNA of the CDR3 is TGTGCCAGCAACCTCGGACAGGGATCCTATAATTCACCCCTCCACTTT. Amino acid sequence: CASNLGQGSYNSPLHF. V is TRBV2 and J is TRBJ1-6, with 8 bases matching TRBD1. J lost 1 base, V lost 7 bases, and 6 bases had no gene match. The CDR3 is 16 amino acids. In germline, CDR1 is SNHLY, CDR2 FYNNEI.

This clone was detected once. DNA for the CDR3: TGTGCCAGCTCACCGGACAGTCGAAACACTGAAGCTTTCTTT. Its translation is CASSPDSRNTEAFF. V usage is TRBV18 and J usage is TRBJ1-1; D is possibly TRBD1 (6 bases). V was pared by 3 bases and J by 2 bases, with 10 bases between. The germline V gene encodes CDR1 KGHSH and CDR2 LQKENI. This CDR3 is 14 amino acids long.

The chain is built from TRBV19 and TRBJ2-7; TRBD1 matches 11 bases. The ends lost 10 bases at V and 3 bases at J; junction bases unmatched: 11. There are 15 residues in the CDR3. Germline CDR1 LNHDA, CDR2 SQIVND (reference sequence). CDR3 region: CATAIGTGGSYEQYF. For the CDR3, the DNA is TGTGCCACCGCCATAGGGACAGGGGGTAGCTACGAGCAGTACTTC.

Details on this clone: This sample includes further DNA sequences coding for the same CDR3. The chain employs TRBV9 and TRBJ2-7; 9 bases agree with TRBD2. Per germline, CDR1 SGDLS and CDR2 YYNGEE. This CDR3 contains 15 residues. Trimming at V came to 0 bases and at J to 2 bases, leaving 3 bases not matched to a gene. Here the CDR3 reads CASSVEASGTYEQYF. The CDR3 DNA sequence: TGTGCCAGCAGCGTAGAGGCTAGCGGGACCTACGAGCAGTACTTC.

The CDR3, as DNA: TGTGCCAGCGGAAGACTAGCGGGAGCCCCCTACAATGAGCAGTTCTTC. This encodes CASGRLAGAPYNEQFF. This chain links TRBV5-4 with TRBJ2-1; 12 bases are shared with TRBD2. The CDR3 sequence is 16 residues long. Trimming at V came to 7 bases and at J to 2 bases, leaving 7 bases not matched to a gene. From germline, CDR1 is SGHNT and CDR2 YYREEE (reference sequence).

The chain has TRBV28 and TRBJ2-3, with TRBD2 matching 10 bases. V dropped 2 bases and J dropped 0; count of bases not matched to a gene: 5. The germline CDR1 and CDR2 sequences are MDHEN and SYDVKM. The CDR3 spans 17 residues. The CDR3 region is CASSLTSGTPSTDTQYF. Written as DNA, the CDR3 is TGTGCCAGCAGTTTAACTAGCGGGACTCCTAGCACAGATACGCAGTATTTT.

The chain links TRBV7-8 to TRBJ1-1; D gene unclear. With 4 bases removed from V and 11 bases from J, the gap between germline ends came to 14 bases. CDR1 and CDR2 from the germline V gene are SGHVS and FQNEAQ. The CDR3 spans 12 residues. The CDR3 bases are TGTGCCAGCAGCTCCGTTGTATCGGCGGCTTTCTTT. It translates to CASSSVVSAAFF.